These 9 T cell receptor beta chains share one sample of origin, sequenced in a study of blood T cells in healthy people across ages. It was with a sample-barcoded 5' primer and a J-beta primer mix that a second PCR of roughly 7 to 12 cycles was run. TCRdb redid the calling of the 5' RACE reads with MiXCR, one entry per CDR3 protein. Of about 1.6 million distinct CDR3 sequences in the sample, about 32% were seen once. What was sequenced was blood. The receptor source for this set is a woman between 25 and 40 years old in good health.

This clonotype was counted once. The chain joins TRBV7-3 to TRBJ2-5; no reliable D call. The CDR3 sequence is 13 residues long. Deletions cut 2 bases from V and 3 bases from J, with 7 bases between. Per the germline V gene, CDR1 is SGHTA and CDR2 is FQGTGA. DNA for the CDR3: TGTGCCAGCAGCTTACTTCCCAAAGAGACCCAGTACTTC. Encoded protein: CASSLLPKETQYF.

The J gene is TRBJ2-7, the V gene TRBV27; D is uncertain. The V end was cut by 8 bases, the J end by 0 bases, with 8 bases between. Germline-derived CDR1 and CDR2 are MNHEY and SMNVEV (reference sequence). The CDR3 is made up of 12 amino acids. The CDR3 sequence: CASFGSSYEQYF. The CDR3 DNA follows: TGTGCCAGCTTTGGGTCCTCCTACGAGCAGTACTTC.

This chain connects TRBV12-3 or TRBV12-4 to TRBJ1-6; the match to TRBD1 covers 12 bases. CDR3 length: 18 amino acids. Losses at the gene ends were 6 bases for V and 1 base for J; bases not matched to a gene: 7. The CDR3 region is CASRKAGQGASYNSPLHF. The CDR3 bases are TGTGCCAGCAGAAAAGCGGGACAGGGGGCTTCCTATAATTCACCCCTCCACTTT.

V gene TRBV5-1 combines with J gene TRBJ2-7; D unresolved. CDR1 SGHRS and CDR2 YFSETQ come from the germline V gene. Trimming removed 0 bases from V and 4 bases from J, with 14 bases in between. There are 15 residues in the CDR3. In DNA, the CDR3 is TGCGCCAGCAGCTTGGCCTATGGGTCGGTATACGAGCAGTACTTC. It encodes CASSLAYGSVYEQYF.

The chain carries TRBV28 and TRBJ2-2; D possibly corresponds to TRBD1 (6 bases). Germline CDR1 reads MDHEN; CDR2 reads SYDVKM. This CDR3 comprises 12 residues. Trimming cost V 6 bases and J 6 bases, with 8 bases left between them. The CDR3 sequence is CASSNRAGELFF. The CDR3 DNA follows: TGTGCCAGCAGCAACAGGGCCGGGGAGCTGTTTTTT.

The chain combines TRBV5-4 with TRBJ2-4; TRBD1 matches at 10 bases. The J call may be faulty, since TRBJ2-7 better matches the DNA end. Germline-derived CDR1 and CDR2 are SGHNT and YYREEE (reference sequence). This CDR3 comprises 14 residues. CDR3 protein: CASSWSTGGDEQYF. The CDR3, as DNA: TGTGCCAGCAGCTGGTCGACAGGGGGCGACGAGCAGTACTTC.

The CDR3 DNA follows: TGTGCCAGCAGCCCTCATAGCGGGGGTGAGCAGTTCTTC. Translation gives CASSPHSGGEQFF. The chain carries TRBV7-8 and TRBJ2-1; 9 bases fit TRBD2. Germline V CDR1 and CDR2: SGHVS, FQNEAQ. The CDR3 contains 13 residues. Losses at the gene ends were 5 bases for V and 9 bases for J; bases not matched to a gene: 5.

This clonotype was observed a few times. The rearrangement uses TRBV3-1 and TRBJ1-6; TRBD1 might be the D (6 bases). V was clipped by 4 bases and J by 1 base, with 11 bases between them. Per germline, CDR1 LGHDT and CDR2 YNNKEL (reference sequence). The CDR3 extends over 16 amino acids. CDR3 in amino acids: CASSLTGQSYNSPLHF. CDR3 nucleotide sequence: TGTGCCAGCAGCCTAACCGGACAGTCCTATAATTCACCCCTCCACTTT.

The sample holds a few counts of this clonotype. At one of its ends the junction is not consistent with the germline gene, which may arise from a read error. The gene calls are TRBV4-1 and TRBJ2-1, with 7 nucleotides matching TRBD1. There are 15 residues in the CDR3. In germline, CDR1 is MGHRA, CDR2 YSYEKL. DNA of the CDR3: TGCGCCAGCAGGCGACCGGGACAGAAGTACAGTGAGCAGTTCTTC. Protein product: CASRRPGQKYSEQFF.